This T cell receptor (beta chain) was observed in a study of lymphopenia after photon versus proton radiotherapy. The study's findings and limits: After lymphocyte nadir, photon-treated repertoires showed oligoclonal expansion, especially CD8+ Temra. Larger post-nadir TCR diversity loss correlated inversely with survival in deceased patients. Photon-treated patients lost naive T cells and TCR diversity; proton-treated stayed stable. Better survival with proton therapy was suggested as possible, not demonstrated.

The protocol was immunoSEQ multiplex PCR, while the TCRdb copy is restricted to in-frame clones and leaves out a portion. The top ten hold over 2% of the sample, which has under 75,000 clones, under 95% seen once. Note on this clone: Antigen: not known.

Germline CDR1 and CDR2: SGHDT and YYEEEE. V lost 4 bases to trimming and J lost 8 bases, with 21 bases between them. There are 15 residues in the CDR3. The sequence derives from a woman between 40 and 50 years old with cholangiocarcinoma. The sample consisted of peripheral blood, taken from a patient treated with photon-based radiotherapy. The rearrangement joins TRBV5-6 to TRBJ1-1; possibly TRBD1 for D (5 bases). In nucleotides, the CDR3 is TGTGCCAGCAGCCTCTACCCTGACAGTCAGGCAGAAGCTTTCTTT. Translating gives CASSLYPDSQAEAFF.